The sequence of this TCR beta chain was determined in a study of OX40 agonist ivuxolimab in advanced cancers. This table comes from immunoSEQ multiplex PCR, and its TCRdb copy is limited to in-frame clones, with some not included. The table shows 14,000 to 15,000 clones, with about 77% occurring only once. Germline CDR1 is SGHAT and CDR2 is FQNNGV. Trimming pared 4 bases from V and 0 bases from J, leaving 4 bases between. The CDR3 length is 13 residues. Here the sequenced sample was CD4+ or CD8+ T cells sorted from blood, taken in a trial of the OX40 agonist ivuxolimab. This TCR derives from an adult with an advanced solid tumor such as melanoma, head and neck, liver or kidney cancer. This chain links TRBV11-2 with TRBJ2-1; D call uncertain. Here the CDR3 DNA reads TGTGCCAGCAGCTCGTTCTCCTACAATGAGCAGTTCTTC. Its protein is CASSSFSYNEQFF. Full variable domain (remainder filled in from reference TRBV11-2 and TRBJ2-1): EAGVAQSPRYKIIEKRQSVAFWCNPISGHATLYWYQQILGQGPKLLIQFQNNGVVDDSQLPKDRFSAERLKGVDSTLKIQPAKLEDSAVYLCASSSFSYNEQFFGPGTRLTVL.